This T cell receptor (beta chain) is drawn from a study of blood T cell repertoires in COVID-19. Assay: immunoSEQ multiplex PCR; the TCRdb copy retains only in-frame clones and omits some. The repertoire includes hundreds of thousands of clones, 80% to 90% of them detected once, and roughly 8.3% sits in the top ten. This CDR3 region has 17 residues. V was trimmed by 7 bases and J by 1 base, leaving 22 bases between them. CDR1 MDHEN and CDR2 SYDVKM come from the germline V gene. The sequencing sample was made of PBMCs or T cells enriched from blood (not recorded which). The rearrangement joins TRBV28 to TRBJ1-1; tentatively, D is TRBD1 (6 bases). This sequence was found in a man in his forties who had recovered from COVID-19. Here the CDR3 DNA reads TGTGCCAGCATCCCCCCAGGTTGGTACAGGGAGAACACTGAAGCTTTCTTT. The encoded protein is CASIPPGWYRENTEAFF.